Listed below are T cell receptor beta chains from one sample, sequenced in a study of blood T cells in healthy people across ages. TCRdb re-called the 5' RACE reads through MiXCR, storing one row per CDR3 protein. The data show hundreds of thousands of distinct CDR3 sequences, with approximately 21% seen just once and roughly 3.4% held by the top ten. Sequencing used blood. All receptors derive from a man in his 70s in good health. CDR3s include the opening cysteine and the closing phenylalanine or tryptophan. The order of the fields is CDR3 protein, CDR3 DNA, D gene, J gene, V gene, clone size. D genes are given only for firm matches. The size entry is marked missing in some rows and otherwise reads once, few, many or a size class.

CDR3aa: CSVDGSDTQYF
CDR3nt: TGCAGCGTTGATGGGTCAGATACGCAGTATTTT
d_gene: -
j_gene: TRBJ2-3
v_gene: TRBV29-1
abundance: -

CDR3aa: CSASRRGHGSYEQYF
CDR3nt: TGCAGTGCGAGTAGGAGAGGACATGGATCTTACGAGCAGTACTTC
d_gene: -
j_gene: TRBJ2-7
v_gene: TRBV20-1
abundance: -

CDR3aa: CASSQGLAGAWGTGELFF
CDR3nt: TGCGCCAGCAGCCAAGGACTAGCGGGAGCTTGGGGCACCGGGGAGCTGTTTTTT
d_gene: TRBD2
j_gene: TRBJ2-2
v_gene: TRBV4-1
abundance: -

CDR3aa: CSARVQDLHETQYF
CDR3nt: TGCAGTGCTAGAGTACAGGATTTACACGAGACCCAGTACTTC
d_gene: -
j_gene: TRBJ2-5
v_gene: TRBV20-1
abundance: few

CDR3aa: CASSPVRGKQETQYF
CDR3nt: TGTGCCAGCAGCCCGGTCCGCGGCAAACAAGAGACCCAGTACTTC
d_gene: -
j_gene: TRBJ2-5
v_gene: TRBV3-1
abundance: -

CDR3aa: CATSRGGRGSSYNEQFF
CDR3nt: TGTGCCACCAGCAGAGGAGGGCGGGGAAGCTCCTACAATGAGCAGTTCTTC
d_gene: -
j_gene: TRBJ2-1
v_gene: TRBV15
abundance: -

CDR3aa: CAISESPGLASYEQYF
CDR3nt: TGTGCCATCAGTGAGTCCCCGGGACTAGCGTCCTACGAGCAGTACTTC
d_gene: TRBD2
j_gene: TRBJ2-7
v_gene: TRBV10-3
abundance: -

CDR3aa: CASSWGTEYNEQFF
CDR3nt: TGTGCCAGCAGTTGGGGGACAGAGTACAATGAGCAGTTCTTC
d_gene: TRBD1
j_gene: TRBJ2-1
v_gene: TRBV12-3/TRBV12-4
abundance: few

CDR3aa: CASSQDFRGSYDDEQFF
CDR3nt: TGTGCCAGCAGCCAAGATTTTCGAGGGAGTTACGACGATGAGCAGTTCTTC
d_gene: -
j_gene: TRBJ2-1
v_gene: TRBV14
abundance: -

CDR3aa: CSARGRTSGTYEQYF
CDR3nt: TGCAGTGCTAGAGGTAGGACTAGCGGTACCTACGAGCAGTACTTC
d_gene: TRBD2
j_gene: TRBJ2-7
v_gene: TRBV20-1
abundance: -

CDR3aa: CASSPYGGAPGYTF
CDR3nt: TGTGCCAGCAGCCCCTACGGGGGGGCGCCTGGCTACACCTTC
d_gene: -
j_gene: TRBJ1-2
v_gene: TRBV7-3
abundance: -

CDR3aa: CASSQDFRRSTFDTDTQYF
CDR3nt: TGTGCCAGCAGCCAAGATTTTCGTAGGAGTACCTTCGACACAGATACGCAGTATTTT
d_gene: -
j_gene: TRBJ2-3
v_gene: TRBV3-1
abundance: once

CDR3aa: CASSQLAVSYNEQFF
CDR3nt: TGTGCCAGCAGCCAACTAGCGGTGTCCTACAATGAGCAGTTCTTC
d_gene: TRBD2
j_gene: TRBJ2-1
v_gene: TRBV14
abundance: -

CDR3aa: CATEGSGTTSYEQYF
CDR3nt: TGTGCCACCGAGGGTAGCGGGACAACCTCCTACGAGCAGTACTTC
d_gene: TRBD2
j_gene: TRBJ2-7
v_gene: TRBV6-2/TRBV6-3
abundance: few

CDR3aa: CASSPGLFGSYNEQFF
CDR3nt: TGTGCCAGCAGCCCAGGACTGTTCGGCTCCTACAATGAGCAGTTCTTC
d_gene: -
j_gene: TRBJ2-1
v_gene: TRBV7-9
abundance: -

CDR3aa: CSVEDSRQGYGYTF
CDR3nt: TGCAGCGTTGAAGATAGTAGACAGGGCTATGGCTACACCTTC
d_gene: TRBD1
j_gene: TRBJ1-2
v_gene: TRBV29-1
abundance: -

CDR3aa: CASSLGLAENSYEQYF
CDR3nt: TGCGCCAGCAGCTTGGGACTAGCGGAAAATAGCTACGAGCAGTACTTC
d_gene: TRBD2
j_gene: TRBJ2-7
v_gene: TRBV5-1
abundance: -

CDR3aa: CASSLTGTSGTETQYF
CDR3nt: TGCGCCAGCAGCTTGACTGGGACTAGCGGGACCGAGACCCAGTACTTC
d_gene: TRBD2
j_gene: TRBJ2-5
v_gene: TRBV5-1
abundance: -

CDR3aa: CASRRGGTQQFF
CDR3nt: TGTGCCAGCAGGAGGGGCGGGACGCAGCAGTTCTTC
d_gene: -
j_gene: TRBJ2-1
v_gene: TRBV2
abundance: -

CDR3aa: CASSKGGSGADTQYF
CDR3nt: TGTGCCAGCAGCAAAGGGGGTAGTGGCGCAGATACGCAGTATTTT
d_gene: -
j_gene: TRBJ2-3
v_gene: TRBV21-1
abundance: -

CDR3aa: CATSDSGQGEGGETQYF
CDR3nt: TGTGCCACCAGTGACTCGGGACAGGGGGAAGGGGGTGAGACCCAGTACTTC
d_gene: TRBD1
j_gene: TRBJ2-5
v_gene: TRBV24-1
abundance: -

CDR3aa: CASSLGQERSTDTQYF
CDR3nt: TGTGCCAGCTCACTTGGACAGGAGCGAAGCACAGATACGCAGTATTTT
d_gene: TRBD1
j_gene: TRBJ2-3
v_gene: TRBV18
abundance: -

CDR3aa: CASSLAGEGRNEQFF
CDR3nt: TGTGCCAGCTCGCTAGCGGGAGAAGGCCGCAATGAGCAGTTCTTC
d_gene: TRBD2
j_gene: TRBJ2-1
v_gene: TRBV18
abundance: few

CDR3aa: CASSVGFSGEQYF
CDR3nt: TGTGCCAGCAGCGTAGGTTTTAGCGGCGAGCAGTACTTC
d_gene: -
j_gene: TRBJ2-7
v_gene: TRBV9
abundance: few

CDR3aa: CASSLGLWGDSYEQYF
CDR3nt: TGCGCCAGCAGCTTGGGTTTGTGGGGGGACTCCTACGAGCAGTACTTC
d_gene: -
j_gene: TRBJ2-7
v_gene: TRBV5-1
abundance: -

CDR3aa: CASSLGLGRQTQYF
CDR3nt: TGTGCCAGCAGTTTAGGACTGGGGAGGCAGACCCAGTACTTC
d_gene: -
j_gene: TRBJ2-5
v_gene: TRBV27
abundance: once

CDR3aa: CASSSGMTASNEKLFF
CDR3nt: TGCGCCAGCAGCTCAGGAATGACAGCCAGTAATGAAAAACTGTTTTTT
d_gene: -
j_gene: TRBJ1-4
v_gene: TRBV5-1
abundance: few

CDR3aa: CASSRVLGNTEAFF
CDR3nt: TGCGCCAGCAGCAGGGTCCTCGGGAACACTGAAGCTTTCTTT
d_gene: -
j_gene: TRBJ1-1
v_gene: TRBV4-1
abundance: -

CDR3aa: CASGNLNDRPGELFF
CDR3nt: TGCGCCAGCGGCAACCTAAACGACCGGCCCGGGGAGCTGTTTTTT
d_gene: -
j_gene: TRBJ2-2
v_gene: TRBV5-1
abundance: -

CDR3aa: CASSLLRTPGNEQFF
CDR3nt: TGTGCCAGCAGCTTGTTGCGAACCCCCGGCAATGAGCAGTTCTTC
d_gene: -
j_gene: TRBJ2-1
v_gene: TRBV5-5
abundance: few

CDR3aa: CSARDLRHNEQFF
CDR3nt: TGCAGTGCTAGAGATCTTCGGCACAATGAGCAGTTCTTC
d_gene: -
j_gene: TRBJ2-1
v_gene: TRBV20-1
abundance: -

CDR3aa: CASSSITSGPYNEQFF
CDR3nt: TGTGCCAGCAGTTCGATAACTAGCGGGCCCTACAATGAGCAGTTCTTC
d_gene: TRBD2
j_gene: TRBJ2-1
v_gene: TRBV27
abundance: many

CDR3aa: CATRLEADTGELFF
CDR3nt: TGCGCCACCCGGTTGGAGGCCGACACCGGGGAGCTGTTTTTT
d_gene: -
j_gene: TRBJ2-2
v_gene: TRBV5-1
abundance: -

CDR3aa: CATKRGPQETQYF
CDR3nt: TGTGCCACCAAAAGGGGACCCCAAGAGACCCAGTACTTC
d_gene: -
j_gene: TRBJ2-5
v_gene: TRBV28
abundance: -

CDR3aa: CASSSLAGAGTDTQYF
CDR3nt: TGTGCCAGCAGCTCCTTAGCGGGAGCCGGTACAGATACGCAGTATTTT
d_gene: TRBD2
j_gene: TRBJ2-3
v_gene: TRBV7-3
abundance: -

CDR3aa: CSPRRNTGELFF
CDR3nt: TGCAGTCCTAGACGGAACACCGGGGAGCTGTTTTTT
d_gene: -
j_gene: TRBJ2-2
v_gene: TRBV20-1
abundance: few

CDR3aa: CASSYSSSGARDPQYF
CDR3nt: TGTGCCAGCAGTTACTCATCTAGCGGGGCCCGGGATCCGCAGTATTTT
d_gene: TRBD2
j_gene: TRBJ2-3
v_gene: TRBV6-5
abundance: -

CDR3aa: CATGNREVYEQYF
CDR3nt: TGTGCCACAGGCAACAGGGAGGTCTACGAGCAGTACTTC
d_gene: -
j_gene: TRBJ2-7
v_gene: TRBV28
abundance: -

CDR3aa: CASSLVSLLNGELFF
CDR3nt: TGTGCCAGCAGCTTAGTCTCGCTTTTAAACGGGGAGCTGTTTTTT
d_gene: -
j_gene: TRBJ2-2
v_gene: TRBV11-2
abundance: -

CDR3aa: CATSDLEQETQYF
CDR3nt: TGTGCCACCAGTGATTTAGAACAAGAGACCCAGTACTTC
d_gene: -
j_gene: TRBJ2-5
v_gene: TRBV24-1
abundance: -

CDR3aa: CASSLQREGTDTQYF
CDR3nt: TGTGCCAGCAGCTTACAGCGGGAGGGCACAGATACGCAGTATTTT
d_gene: TRBD2
j_gene: TRBJ2-3
v_gene: TRBV7-2
abundance: -

CDR3aa: CASSLWKGGGNTEAFF
CDR3nt: TGTGCCAGCAGTTTATGGAAAGGGGGTGGTAACACTGAAGCTTTCTTT
d_gene: -
j_gene: TRBJ1-1
v_gene: TRBV12-3/TRBV12-4
abundance: -

CDR3aa: CGVMTGGETQYF
CDR3nt: TGCGGCGTCATGACAGGGGGCGAGACCCAGTACTTC
d_gene: TRBD1
j_gene: TRBJ2-5
v_gene: TRBV29-1
abundance: once

CDR3aa: CASSYRGRDTGELFF
CDR3nt: TGTGCCAGCAGTTACCGGGGCAGGGACACCGGGGAGCTGTTTTTT
d_gene: -
j_gene: TRBJ2-2
v_gene: TRBV6-6
abundance: many

CDR3aa: CASSHRQDRQPQHF
CDR3nt: TGTGCCAGCAGTCACAGACAGGATAGGCAGCCCCAGCATTTT
d_gene: -
j_gene: TRBJ1-5
v_gene: TRBV28
abundance: few

CDR3aa: CATFPWTSGSADTQYF
CDR3nt: TGTGCCACCTTCCCCTGGACTAGCGGGAGTGCAGATACGCAGTATTTT
d_gene: TRBD2
j_gene: TRBJ2-3
v_gene: TRBV27
abundance: many

CDR3aa: CASKDPSREGHEQYF
CDR3nt: TGTGCCAGTAAGGACCCCTCGCGGGAGGGCCACGAGCAGTACTTC
d_gene: TRBD2
j_gene: TRBJ2-7
v_gene: TRBV19
abundance: -

CDR3aa: CASSQASGYNEQFF
CDR3nt: TGTGCCAGCAGCCAGGCTAGCGGCTACAATGAGCAGTTCTTC
d_gene: TRBD2
j_gene: TRBJ2-1
v_gene: TRBV6-2/TRBV6-3
abundance: -

CDR3aa: CASSLIIRTSGSGYEQFF
CDR3nt: TGTGCCAGCAGTTTAATAATAAGGACTAGCGGGAGTGGATATGAGCAGTTCTTC
d_gene: TRBD2
j_gene: TRBJ2-1
v_gene: TRBV28
abundance: -

CDR3aa: CSASGGGLTDTQYF
CDR3nt: TGCAGTGCTAGCGGGGGGGGACTCACAGATACGCAGTATTTT
d_gene: TRBD2
j_gene: TRBJ2-3
v_gene: TRBV20-1
abundance: many

CDR3aa: CASSLNPLAGGADTQYF
CDR3nt: TGCGCCAGCAGCTTGAACCCTCTGGCGGGAGGCGCAGATACGCAGTATTTT
d_gene: TRBD2
j_gene: TRBJ2-3
v_gene: TRBV5-1
abundance: -

CDR3aa: CSASTFQGAGNTIYF
CDR3nt: TGCAGTGCTAGTACGTTCCAGGGGGCTGGAAACACCATATATTTT
d_gene: TRBD1
j_gene: TRBJ1-3
v_gene: TRBV20-1
abundance: -

CDR3aa: CASSVRAPETQYF
CDR3nt: TGTGCCAGCAGCGTCAGGGCCCCGGAGACCCAGTACTTC
d_gene: -
j_gene: TRBJ2-5
v_gene: TRBV7-2
abundance: -

CDR3aa: CASSQETQYF
CDR3nt: TGTGCCAGCAGCCAAGAGACCCAGTACTTC
d_gene: -
j_gene: TRBJ2-5
v_gene: TRBV28
abundance: many

CDR3aa: CASSLAEAGTDTQYF
CDR3nt: TGTGCCAGCAGCTTGGCGGAGGCTGGGACAGATACGCAGTATTTT
d_gene: -
j_gene: TRBJ2-3
v_gene: TRBV5-8
abundance: -

CDR3aa: CAWSAGREKLFF
CDR3nt: TGTGCCTGGAGTGCAGGGCGCGAAAAACTGTTTTTT
d_gene: -
j_gene: TRBJ1-4
v_gene: TRBV30
abundance: few

CDR3aa: CSASSLLGGQGYNEQFF
CDR3nt: TGCAGTGCTAGTTCCCTTTTGGGAGGGCAAGGCTACAATGAGCAGTTCTTC
d_gene: TRBD2
j_gene: TRBJ2-1
v_gene: TRBV20-1
abundance: few

CDR3aa: CASSHIGTGPYEQYF
CDR3nt: TGTGCCAGCAGCCATATAGGGACAGGCCCCTACGAGCAGTACTTC
d_gene: TRBD1
j_gene: TRBJ2-7
v_gene: TRBV14
abundance: -

CDR3aa: CASSQAVAPLAEETQYF
CDR3nt: TGTGCCAGCAGCCAAGCCGTGGCCCCACTAGCTGAGGAGACCCAGTACTTC
d_gene: -
j_gene: TRBJ2-5
v_gene: TRBV3-1
abundance: -

CDR3aa: CSARELGWDYGHTF
CDR3nt: TGCAGTGCTAGAGAGTTGGGGTGGGACTATGGCCACACCTTC
d_gene: -
j_gene: TRBJ1-2
v_gene: TRBV20-1
abundance: few